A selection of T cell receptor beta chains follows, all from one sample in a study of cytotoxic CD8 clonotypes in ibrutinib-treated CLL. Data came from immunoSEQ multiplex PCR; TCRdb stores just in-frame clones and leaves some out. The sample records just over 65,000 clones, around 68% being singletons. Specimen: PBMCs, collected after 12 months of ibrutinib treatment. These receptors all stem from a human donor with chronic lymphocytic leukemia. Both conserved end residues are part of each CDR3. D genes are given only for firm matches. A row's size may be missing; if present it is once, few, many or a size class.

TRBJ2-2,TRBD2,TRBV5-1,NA,TGCGCCAGCAGCCCTAGACTAGCGGGGAACACCGGGGAGCTGTTTTTT,CASSPRLAGNTGELFF
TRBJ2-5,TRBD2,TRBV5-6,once,TGTGCCAGCAGCCTATACGATGGCGGGGGAGAGACCCAGTACTTC,CASSLYDGGGETQYF
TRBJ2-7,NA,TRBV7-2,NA,TGTGCCAGCAGCCCTTTTTCAGGGGGTCGGGACTACCGCGGGGAGCAGTACTTC,CASSPFSGGRDYRGEQYF
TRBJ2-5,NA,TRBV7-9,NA,TGTGCCAGCAGCCTACTTGGGATAGGGAAATTTGAAGAGACCCAGTACTTC,CASSLLGIGKFEETQYF
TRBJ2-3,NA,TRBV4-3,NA,TGCGCCAGCAGCCAAGAGAGTTTCCAGTATCGACAGTATTTT,CASSQESFQYRQYF
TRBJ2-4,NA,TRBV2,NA,TGTGCCAGCAGTGAAGCGCGTGGCAAAAACATTCAGTACTTC,CASSEARGKNIQYF
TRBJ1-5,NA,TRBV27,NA,TGTGCCAGCAGTCCCCGGGCAGGGTGGAGCAATCAGCCCCAGCATTTT,CASSPRAGWSNQPQHF
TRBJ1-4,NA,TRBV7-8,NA,TGTGCCAGCAGCTTAGTCGCAGGCTATAATGAAAAACTGTTTTTT,CASSLVAGYNEKLFF
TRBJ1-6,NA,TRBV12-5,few,TGTGCTAGTGGTTTTAGGGGTTCTAATTCACCCCTCCACTTT,CASGFRGSNSPLHF
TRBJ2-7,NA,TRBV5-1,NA,TGCGCCAGCAGCTTGGCCGGCGCAGGGGAGTACTTC,CASSLAGAGEYF
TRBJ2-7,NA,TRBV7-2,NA,TGTGCCAGCAGCCCTAACCGCCCCGAGCAGTACTTC,CASSPNRPEQYF
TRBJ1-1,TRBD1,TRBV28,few,TGTGCCAGCAGTTTCTCCACAGGGGACATGAACACTGAAGCTTTCTTT,CASSFSTGDMNTEAFF
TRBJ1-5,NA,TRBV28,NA,TGTGCCAGCAGTTTATTAGATCAGCCCCAGCATTTT,CASSLLDQPQHF
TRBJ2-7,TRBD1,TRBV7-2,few,TGTGCCAGCAGCCCCCGACAGGGTCTTGCAGGGGAGCAGTACTTC,CASSPRQGLAGEQYF
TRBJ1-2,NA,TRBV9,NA,TGTGCCAGCAGCGCTTCCGGGACAACTAACTATGGCTACACCTTC,CASSASGTTNYGYTF
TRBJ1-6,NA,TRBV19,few,TGTGCCACAGTATCGGGACGGGAAAATTCACCCCTCCACTTT,CATVSGRENSPLHF
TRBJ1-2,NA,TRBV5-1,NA,TGCGCCAGCAGTCTGGGCATACGTAACTATGGCTACACCTTC,CASSLGIRNYGYTF
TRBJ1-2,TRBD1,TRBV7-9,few,TGTGCCAGCAGCACCGGGACAGTTCCCACCTATGGCTACACCTTC,CASSTGTVPTYGYTF
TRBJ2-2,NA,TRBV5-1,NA,TGCGCCAGCAGCCGTGGGGAAACGAACACCGGGGAGCTGTTTTTT,CASSRGETNTGELFF
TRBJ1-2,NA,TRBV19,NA,TGTGCCAGTAGGTTACGGGAAAGGTATGGCTACACCTTC,CASRLRERYGYTF
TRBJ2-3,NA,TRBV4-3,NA,TGCGCCAGCAGCCAAGAGCTAAGGGATACGCAGTATTTT,CASSQELRDTQYF
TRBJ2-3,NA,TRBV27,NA,TGTGCCAGCAGTTTTTGGAGGGGGGCGGTCACAGATACGCAGTATTTT,CASSFWRGAVTDTQYF
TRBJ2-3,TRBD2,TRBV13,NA,TGTGCCAGCAGCTCCAGACTAGCGGGGGTTGTAGGGGGCACAGATACGCAGTATTTT,CASSSRLAGVVGGTDTQYF
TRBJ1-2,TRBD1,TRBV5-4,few,TGTGCCAGCAGCCGGCCGACTACAGGGGGCGGCTATGGCTACACCTTC,CASSRPTTGGGYGYTF
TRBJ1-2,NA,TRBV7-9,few,TGTGCCAGCAGCCACGCCTCCGCCAAAGGCTACACCTTC,CASSHASAKGYTF
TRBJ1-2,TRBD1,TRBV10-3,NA,TGTGCCATCAGTGAGGCCGGGACAGCCTTCTCCTATGGCTACACCTTC,CAISEAGTAFSYGYTF
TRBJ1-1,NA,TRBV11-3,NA,TGTGCCAGCAGCTTAAACAGGGACACTGAAGCTTTCTTT,CASSLNRDTEAFF
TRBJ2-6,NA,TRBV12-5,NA,TGTGCTAGTGGTGTCTCTGGGGCCAACGTCCTGACTTTC,CASGVSGANVLTF
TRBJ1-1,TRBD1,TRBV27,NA,TGTGCCAGCAGTTTTTTGACAGGGCTCACTGAAGCTTTCTTT,CASSFLTGLTEAFF
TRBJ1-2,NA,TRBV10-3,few,TGTGCCATCAGTGAGGCAGTACAGTATGGCTACACCTTC,CAISEAVQYGYTF
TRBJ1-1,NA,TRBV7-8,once,TGTGCCAGCAGCTTTTGGGTAGACACTGAAGCTTTCTTT,CASSFWVDTEAFF
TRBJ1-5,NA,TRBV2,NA,TGTGCCAGCAGTTATGGGTATAGCAATCAGCCCCAGCATTTT,CASSYGYSNQPQHF
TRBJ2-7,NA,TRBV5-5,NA,TGTGCCAGCAGCCGAACGACAGCAGTCTACGAGCAGTACTTC,CASSRTTAVYEQYF
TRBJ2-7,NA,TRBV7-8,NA,TGTGCCAGCAGCTTGTCGGGGGCCCAACGTGATGGCGAGCAGTACTTC,CASSLSGAQRDGEQYF
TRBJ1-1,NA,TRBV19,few,TGTGCCAGTAGGAAGTTGAACACTGAAGCTTTCTTT,CASRKLNTEAFF
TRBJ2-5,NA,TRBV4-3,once,TGCGCCAGCAGCCTGGAGCGGGTAGGCCCCACCCAGTACTTC,CASSLERVGPTQYF
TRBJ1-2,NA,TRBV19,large,TGTGCCAGTAGTATACCGGGTTCCGTACTATATGGCTACACCTTC,CASSIPGSVLYGYTF
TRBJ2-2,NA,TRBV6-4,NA,TGTGCCAGCAGTGACGGAATCGGTAACACCGGGGAGCTGTTTTTT,CASSDGIGNTGELFF
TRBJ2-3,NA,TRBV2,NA,TGTGCCAGCAGTTCCGCCCAGTACACAGATACGCAGTATTTT,CASSSAQYTDTQYF
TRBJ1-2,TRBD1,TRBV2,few,TGTGCCACCCTCCCGGGGACAGGATACTATGGCTACACCTTC,CATLPGTGYYGYTF
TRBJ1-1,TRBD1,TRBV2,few,TGTGCCAGCAGAGCCGAACAGGGGGTCGGGACTGAAGCTTTCTTT,CASRAEQGVGTEAFF
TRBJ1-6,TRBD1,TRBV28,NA,TGTGCCAGCAGTGGCCGGGACAGGGGTAATTCACCCCTCCACTTT,CASSGRDRGNSPLHF
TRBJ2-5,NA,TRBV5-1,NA,TGCGCCAGCAGCTTGCGGGGGTTAGGGGAGACCCAGTACTTC,CASSLRGLGETQYF
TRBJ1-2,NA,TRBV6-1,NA,TGTGCCAGCACCTATTCCCTCGGGACTCCCCGGGGCTACACCTTC,CASTYSLGTPRGYTF
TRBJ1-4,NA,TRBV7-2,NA,TGTGCCAGCAGCTTAGTGGTCAGGGTTGGGGAAAAACTGTTTTTT,CASSLVVRVGEKLFF
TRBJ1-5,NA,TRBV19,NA,TGTGCCAGTAGTCCCCAGTTATCCGCGTCGTTCAATCAGCCCCAGCATTTT,CASSPQLSASFNQPQHF
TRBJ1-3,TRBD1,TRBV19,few,TGTGCCAGTAGCGACGAGCTGAGGACAGGGACTTCTGGAAACACCATATATTTT,CASSDELRTGTSGNTIYF
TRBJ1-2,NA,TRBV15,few,TGTGCCACCAGCAGAAATTACAGGGTTGGTGGCTACACCTTC,CATSRNYRVGGYTF
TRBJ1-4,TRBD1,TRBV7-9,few,TGTGCCAGCAGCGCGGGACAGATCCCAACTAATGAAAAACTGTTTTTT,CASSAGQIPTNEKLFF
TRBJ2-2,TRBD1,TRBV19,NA,TGTGCCAGTAGTATCCCCCGCAGGGGGTTCACCGGGGAGCTGTTTTTT,CASSIPRRGFTGELFF
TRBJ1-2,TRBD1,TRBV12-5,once,TGTGCTAGTGGTTCGGTGCTTGGGACAGGATCTAACTATGGCTACACCTTC,CASGSVLGTGSNYGYTF
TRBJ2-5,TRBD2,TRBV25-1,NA,TGTGCCAGCAGGGGCGGGGGTCAAGAGACCCAGTACTTC,CASRGGGQETQYF
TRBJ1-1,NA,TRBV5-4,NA,TGTGCCAGCAGCTTTGGTAGTAACACTGAAGCTTTCTTT,CASSFGSNTEAFF
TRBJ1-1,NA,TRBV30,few,TGTGCCTGGGGACAGATGAACACTGAAGCTTTCTTT,CAWGQMNTEAFF
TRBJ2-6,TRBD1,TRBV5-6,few,TGTGCCAGCAGCCGTCCACAGGGGGACTTAGCTGGGGCCAACGTCCTGACTTTC,CASSRPQGDLAGANVLTF